This T cell receptor beta chain was sequenced in a study of blood T cell repertoires in COVID-19. Study-wide background: The United States, Italy and Spain supplied acute and convalescent COVID-19 samples. In each case, the material was cDNA or gDNA derived from T cells, B-cell-depleted T cells, or PBMCs.

The CDR3 spans 15 residues. With 3 bases clipped from V and 8 bases from J, the junction kept 7 bases outside the gene matches. Germline V gene lookup returns CDR1 LNHDA and CDR2 SQIVND (reference sequence). In the authors' methods: Counts of nucleated cells, estimated from reference gene primer amplification, were obtained. Using immunoSEQ multiplex PCR, the repertoire was profiled, and TCRdb retains in-frame clones only, with some absent. V and J calls and clone size follow that table, whereas D and trimming were derived from the DNA. The data contain more than 85,000 clones, around 81% of them singletons.

The sequencing input was peripheral blood. The sequence came from a woman aged 65 to 85 with acute or convalescent COVID-19. The V gene is TRBV19, the J gene TRBJ2-1, with 10 nucleotides matching TRBD2. The CDR3 DNA reads as TGTGCCAGTAGTATCAGCGGGAGGGCCCTTTATGAGCAGTTCTTC. Protein sequence: CASSISGRALYEQFF.